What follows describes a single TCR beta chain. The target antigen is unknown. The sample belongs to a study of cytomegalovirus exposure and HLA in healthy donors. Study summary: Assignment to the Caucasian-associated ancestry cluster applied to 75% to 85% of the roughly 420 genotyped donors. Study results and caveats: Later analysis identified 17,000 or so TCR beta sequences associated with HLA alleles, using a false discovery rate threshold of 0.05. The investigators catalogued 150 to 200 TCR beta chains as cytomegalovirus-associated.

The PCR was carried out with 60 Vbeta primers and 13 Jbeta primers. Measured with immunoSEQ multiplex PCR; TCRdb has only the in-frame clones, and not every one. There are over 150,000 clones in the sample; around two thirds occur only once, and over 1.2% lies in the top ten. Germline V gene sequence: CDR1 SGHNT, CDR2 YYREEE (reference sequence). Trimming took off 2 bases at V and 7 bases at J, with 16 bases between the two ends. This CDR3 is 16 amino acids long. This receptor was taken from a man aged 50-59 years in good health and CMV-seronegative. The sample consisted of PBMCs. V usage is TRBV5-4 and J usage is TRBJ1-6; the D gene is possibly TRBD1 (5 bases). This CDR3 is CASSFEVGRVNSPLHF. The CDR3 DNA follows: TGTGCCAGCAGCTTTGAGGTCGGCAGGGTAAATTCACCCCTCCACTTT.